This is a list of T cell receptor beta chains from one sample in a study of blood T cell repertoires in COVID-19. The protocol was immunoSEQ multiplex PCR, while the TCRdb copy is restricted to in-frame clones and leaves out a portion. The sample consists of about 76,000 clones, more than 75% of them appearing once. Sequenced: peripheral blood. The receptors were gathered from a human donor in a cohort sampled during active COVID-19. The CDR3 runs from the conserved cysteine through the conserved F or W. Fields, in order: CDR3 length, J gene, V gene, D gene, clone size, CDR3 protein, CDR3 DNA. A D gene is named only where the DNA matches it firmly. A clone size is listed for some rows: how often the clone was seen (once, few, many), or a class if it is expanded.

>15|TRBJ1-6|TRBV6-5|.|few
CASSYGASYNSPLHF
TGTGCCAGCAGTTACGGGGCCTCCTATAATTCACCCCTCCACTTT
>17|TRBJ2-3|TRBV18|.|.
CASSPRRGGASTDTQYF
TGTGCCAGCTCACCGCGACGAGGGGGGGCTAGCACAGATACGCAGTATTTT
>15|TRBJ1-2|TRBV19|TRBD1|.
CASSRRQGGGYGYTF
TGTGCCAGTAGTAGACGACAGGGAGGAGGATATGGCTACACCTTC
>15|TRBJ1-6|TRBV12-5|.|.
CASGLSTGYNSPLHF
TGTGCTAGTGGTTTATCGACAGGATATAATTCACCCCTCCACTTT
>16|TRBJ1-3|TRBV5-1|.|once
CASSLAGPRGGNTIYF
TGCGCCAGCAGCTTGGCCGGGCCCAGAGGGGGAAACACCATATATTTT
>17|TRBJ2-1|TRBV6-2/TRBV6-3|.|.
CASSYSQAFDSYNEQFF
TGTGCCAGCAGTTACTCCCAGGCTTTCGACTCCTACAATGAGCAGTTCTTC
>13|TRBJ1-1|TRBV4-1|.|.
CASSQDGGVEAFF
TGCGCCAGCAGCCAAGATGGGGGGGTAGAAGCTTTCTTT
>15|TRBJ2-7|TRBV7-2|TRBD1|.
CASSLAGTGKFEQYF
TGTGCCAGCAGCTTAGCCGGGACAGGGAAGTTCGAGCAGTACTTC
>17|TRBJ2-1|TRBV9|.|.
CASSMGGGGHSYNEQFF
TGTGCCAGCAGCATGGGTGGCGGGGGCCATTCCTACAATGAGCAGTTCTTC
>15|TRBJ1-4|TRBV4-3|TRBD1|once
CASSQGTGDNEKLFF
TGCGCCAGCAGCCAAGGGACAGGGGATAATGAAAAACTGTTTTTT
>13|TRBJ1-3|TRBV12-3/TRBV12-4|.|.
CASSLQGGTTIYF
TGTGCCAGCAGTTTACAGGGCGGGACCACAATATATTTT
>15|TRBJ1-1|TRBV9|TRBD1|.
CASSVGGQGFAEAFF
TGTGCCAGCAGCGTAGGTGGACAGGGATTCGCTGAAGCTTTCTTT
>11|TRBJ2-7|TRBV30|.|.
CAWSLTYEQYF
TGTGCCTGGAGTTTAACCTACGAGCAGTACTTC
>15|TRBJ2-3|TRBV6-5|.|.
CASKTSLFGTDTQYF
TGTGCCAGCAAAACTAGCTTATTTGGCACAGATACGCAGTATTTT
>16|TRBJ2-3|TRBV3-1/TRBV3-2|TRBD2|.
CASSQGSGGGTDTQYF
TGTGCCAGCAGCCAAGGCAGCGGGGGGGGCACAGATACGCAGTATTTT
>17|TRBJ1-1|TRBV12-1|.|.
CASSARQGARGNTEAFF
TGTGCCAGCAGCGCCCGACAGGGGGCGCGGGGGAACACTGAAGCTTTCTTT
>16|TRBJ2-3|TRBV4-3|.|.
CASSQIWNRAADTQYF
TGCGCCAGCAGCCAAATCTGGAACAGGGCGGCAGATACGCAGTATTTT
>15|TRBJ1-1|TRBV7-9|TRBD1|.
CASSLTGGVPSEAFF
TGTGCCAGCAGCCTTACAGGGGGCGTCCCCTCTGAAGCTTTCTTT
>12|TRBJ2-1|TRBV12-3/TRBV12-4|.|.
CASSLAPAAEFF
TGTGCCAGCAGTTTAGCACCCGCGGCAGAGTTCTTC